This TCR beta chain was sequenced for a study of OX40 agonist ivuxolimab in advanced cancers. Regarding the research as a whole: The costimulatory receptor OX40 (CD134) was targeted by ivuxolimab, a fully human IgG2 agonistic monoclonal antibody. A male proportion of 82.7% and a mean age of 60 years, ranging from about 20 to 80, were recorded for the dose-escalation cohort. The purpose of peripheral TCRbeta sequencing was to test whether ivuxolimab changed TCR sequence diversity and led to clonal T-cell expansion. Three dose-escalation patients achieved partial responses, one with hepatocellular carcinoma and two with cutaneous melanoma. Prior anti-PD-1, anti-PD-L1 or anti-CTLA-4 therapy was permitted, and 40% to 50% of dose-escalation patients had received checkpoint inhibitors. Intravenous ivuxolimab was administered to patients every 2 weeks at six dose levels: 0.01, 0.1, 0.3, 1.5, 3 and 10 mg/kg. The monotherapy dose-escalation portion (N ≈ 55 patients) of the phase I ivuxolimab trial is reported in the paper. Among the approximately 50 dose-escalation patients, around 19 had hepatocellular carcinoma, some 15 melanoma, 9 renal cell carcinoma and 9 head and neck cancer.

What the authors observed across the whole study: Which antigens the clonally expanded peripheral T cells were specific for was not determined. After ivuxolimab, CD8+ T cells had more expanded clones than CD4+ T cells on average. Low levels of normalized T-cell clonal expansion were also seen in some patients who did not respond. Clonal expansion of both CD4+ and CD8+ blood T cells was observed from baseline to week 6 at doses 0.1 to 3.0 mg/kg. In the 0.1-3.0 mg/kg groups, partial responders were among the patients with the lowest normalized peripheral clonal expansion, particularly in CD8+ T cells.

For sequencing of the TCRbeta CDR3 region, genomic DNA was extracted from the sorted cells. TCRbeta CDR3 regions were sequenced using the immunoSEQ Assay. This immuneACCESS table, as held by TCRdb, lists in-frame sequences with V and J called but not all clones. Of the missing ones, under half trace to an unresolved V gene in checked studies; the others have no known cause. In this sample the table shows around 50,000 clones, 80% to 90% of which occur a single time. Of the sample, about 12% falls within the top ten clones. Counted from cysteine to phenylalanine, this CDR3 has 17 amino acids. The DNA shown is the 51-base CDR3, in frame from base 1. The germline V end is reduced by 4 bases and the J end by 5 bases; junction bases left unmatched: 14. CDR1 and CDR2 are drawn from the germline V gene (reference sequence): SEHNR, FQNEAQ. Remarks on this clone: Its antigen is not yet known. No per-base quality is available; no much larger clone lies one base away.

The trial excluded patients who had a history of autoimmune disease or were on systemic immunosuppression. Peripheral blood for TCR sequencing was drawn from every dose cohort at baseline, at cycle 4 day 1 and at cycle 7 day 1. The samples were taken from a phase I, first-in-human, multicenter, open-label dose-escalation trial of ivuxolimab. Adults with locally advanced or metastatic melanoma, renal cell, hepatocellular, or head and neck squamous cell carcinoma were enrolled in the trial. Before TCR sequencing, CD4+ and CD8+ T cells were separately sorted from peripheral blood. The clonotype was recovered from an adult with an advanced solid tumor such as melanoma, head and neck, liver or kidney cancer. The sequenced sample was CD4+ or CD8+ T cells sorted from blood, obtained in a trial of the OX40 agonist ivuxolimab. This chain is built from TRBV7-9 and TRBJ2-1, with 7 bases matching TRBD2. The sequence in DNA is TGTGCCAGCAGCTCCCATCCCTGGGCTAGCGGAAACAATGAGCAGTTCTTC. Translated, this gives CASSSHPWASGNNEQFF.